The clone carrying this T cell receptor beta chain was seen at least ten times. What it binds is unknown. The data belong to a study of T cells after posttransplantation cyclophosphamide. Findings and caveats of the study: TRB overlap between skin or GI tissue T cells and blood was limited. Later post-transplant blood repertoires were often dominated by donor CD8+ memory clones.

Using immunoSEQ multiplex PCR, the repertoire was profiled, and TCRdb retains in-frame clones only, with some absent. The sample has 45,000 to 55,000 clones, none seen only once. On the day of bone marrow donation, the related graft donor provided peripheral blood. Input material: PBMCs. The clonotype originates from a middle-aged man in good health, CMV-negative, and a related stem cell transplant donor.

DNA of the CDR3: TGTGCCAGCTCACCACCCCAGGGGGCAGTGTCTGGAAACACCATATATTTT. Translated: CASSPPQGAVSGNTIYF. The chain combines TRBV18 with TRBJ1-3; TRBD1 aligns across 8 bases. The CDR3 is made up of 17 amino acids. Germline CDR1 and CDR2: KGHSH and LQKENI. Unmatched junction bases numbered 5, after V lost 0 bases and J lost 1 base.